The sequence of this T cell receptor (beta chain) was determined in a study of T cell repertoires in cytomegalovirus infection (dated by TCRdb to about 2019). Study-wide context: Recently identified HLA-C-restricted CMV epitopes, whose presentation resists viral immunomodulation, were targeted by peptide stimulations together with well-studied HLA-B-restricted epitopes. The HLA type of each donor mattered for the analysis, because public TCR beta signatures pointed to carriage of CMV infection along with the matching HLA type. Overall results and qualifications from the work: Cumulative frequency of public TCR beta family members discriminated carriers of CMV infection plus the relevant HLA type in this cohort and an independent approximately 400-donor cohort. The ex vivo response was dominated by HLA-C-restricted CMV-specific TCR beta clonotypes, and the single most frequent clonotype in two of eight donors was supplied by these HLA-C-restricted clonotypes.

Instrument used: Illumina HiSeq 1500. TCRdb trimmed the raw reads at Q25, called clones with MiXCR and kept productive beta chains. Rows with one shared CDR3 protein collapse into an entry with the most common genes and DNA. The sample data list about 890,000 distinct CDR3 sequences, and more than 25% of these were observed just once. The biggest ten clones account for about 14% of the sample. The CDR3 starts with the cysteine, ends with the phenylalanine, and has 15 residues. The retained sequence is limited to the CDR3, 45 bases, with the frame set at the first base. V is cut by 0 bases and J by 4 bases, and the space between the germline ends is 9 bases. CDR1 is given as SGHVS and CDR2 as FNYEAQ, both from the germline V gene. Taken with the paper, the label for treatment or condition translates to: in vitro stimulation with specific CMV peptide epitopes to enrich CMV-specific T cells. The table lists this clonotype with many counts. The specificity of this receptor is unknown. No much larger clonotype is one base removed from it; base qualities were not supplied.

In this chain, TRBV7-6 is recombined with TRBJ1-4; the D gene lacks a confident call. This TCR derives from a human donor in good health (CMV status not recorded). Some clones in this sample may be carry-over from other donors' samples. Source: cultured CD8+ T cells from PBMCs, taken from culture after CMV antigen stimulation. The nucleotide sequence reads as follows: TGTGCCAGCAGCTTAGCCCCGCTGGGTAATGAAAAACTGTTTTTT. This is translated as CASSLAPLGNEKLFF.